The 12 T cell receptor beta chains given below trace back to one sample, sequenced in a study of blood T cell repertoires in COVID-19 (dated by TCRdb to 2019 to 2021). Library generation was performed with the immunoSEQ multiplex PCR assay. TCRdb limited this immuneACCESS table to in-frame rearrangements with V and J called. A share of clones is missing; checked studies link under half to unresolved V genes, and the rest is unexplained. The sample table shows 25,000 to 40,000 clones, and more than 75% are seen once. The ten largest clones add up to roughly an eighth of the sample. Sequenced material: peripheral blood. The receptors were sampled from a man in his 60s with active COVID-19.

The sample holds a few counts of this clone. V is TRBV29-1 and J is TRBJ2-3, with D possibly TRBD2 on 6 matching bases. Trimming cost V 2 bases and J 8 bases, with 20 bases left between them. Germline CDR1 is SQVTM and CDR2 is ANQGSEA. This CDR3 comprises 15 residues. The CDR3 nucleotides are TGCAGCGTTGAATTAGGAGGGGCTGGGTTGGGTACGCAGTATTTT. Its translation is CSVELGGAGLGTQYF.

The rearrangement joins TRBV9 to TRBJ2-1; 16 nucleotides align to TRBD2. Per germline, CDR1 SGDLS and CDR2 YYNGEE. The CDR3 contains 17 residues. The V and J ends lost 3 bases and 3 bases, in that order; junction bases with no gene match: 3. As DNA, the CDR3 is TGTGCCAGCAGCGAGGGACTAGCGGGAGGGAGCTACAATGAGCAGTTCTTC. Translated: CASSEGLAGGSYNEQFF.

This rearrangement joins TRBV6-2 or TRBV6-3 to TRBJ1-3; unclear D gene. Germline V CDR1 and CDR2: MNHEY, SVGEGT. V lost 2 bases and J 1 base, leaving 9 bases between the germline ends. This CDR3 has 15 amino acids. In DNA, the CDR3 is TGTGCCAGCAGTTACGTGGGAGGATCTGGAAACACCATATATTTT. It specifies CASSYVGGSGNTIYF.

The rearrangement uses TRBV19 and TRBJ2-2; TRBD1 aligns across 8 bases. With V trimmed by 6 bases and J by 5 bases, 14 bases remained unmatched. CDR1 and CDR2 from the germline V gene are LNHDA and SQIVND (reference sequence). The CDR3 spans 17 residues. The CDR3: CASSWGTGRRYTGELFF. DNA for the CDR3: TGTGCCAGTAGCTGGGGGACAGGACGTCGATATACCGGGGAGCTGTTTTTT.

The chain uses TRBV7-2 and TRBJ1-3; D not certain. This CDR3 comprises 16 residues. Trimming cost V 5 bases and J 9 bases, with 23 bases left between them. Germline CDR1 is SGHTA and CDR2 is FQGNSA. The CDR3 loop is CASSTGGGSSGGTIYF. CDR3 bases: TGTGCCAGCAGCACCGGAGGAGGCTCCTCAGGTGGCACCATATATTTT.

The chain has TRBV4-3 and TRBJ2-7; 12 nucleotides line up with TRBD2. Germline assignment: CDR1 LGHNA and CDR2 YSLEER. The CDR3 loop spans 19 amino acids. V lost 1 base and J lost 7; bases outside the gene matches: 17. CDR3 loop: CASSQGSRPLLAGGGEQYF. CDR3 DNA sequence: TGCGCCAGCAGCCAAGGATCCCGCCCCCTTCTAGCGGGGGGGGGTGAGCAGTACTTC.

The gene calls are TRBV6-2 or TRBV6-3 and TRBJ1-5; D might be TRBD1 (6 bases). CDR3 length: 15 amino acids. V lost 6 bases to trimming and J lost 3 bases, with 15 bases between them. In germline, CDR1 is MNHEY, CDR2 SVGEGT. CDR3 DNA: TGTGCCAGCAGCCTCGCTGGGACAAACAATCAGCCCCAGCATTTT. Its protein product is CASSLAGTNNQPQHF.

The CDR3 coding sequence is TGTGCCAGAAGCTTGGTTGGGACAGGGCCGTACGAGCAGTACTTC. It specifies CARSLVGTGPYEQYF. The rearrangement links TRBV5-3 to TRBJ2-7; TRBD1 agrees at 9 bases. TRBV5-3 is filed as an ORF, its function uncertain. V shed 0 bases, J shed 4 bases, and the junction held 5 bases outside the gene matches. There are 15 residues in the CDR3.

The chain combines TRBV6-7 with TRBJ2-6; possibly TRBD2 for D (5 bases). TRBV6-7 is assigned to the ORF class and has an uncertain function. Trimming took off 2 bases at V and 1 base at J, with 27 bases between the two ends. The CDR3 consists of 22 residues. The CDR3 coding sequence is TGTGCCAGCAGTTACAAAAAAGGACTCCCATTAAGGCAAGGTTCTGGGGCCAACGTCCTGACTTTC. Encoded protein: CASSYKKGLPLRQGSGANVLTF.

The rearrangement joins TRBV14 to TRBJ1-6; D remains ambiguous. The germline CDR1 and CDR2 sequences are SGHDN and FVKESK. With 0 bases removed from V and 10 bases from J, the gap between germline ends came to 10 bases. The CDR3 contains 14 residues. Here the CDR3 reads CASSQESAGSPLHF. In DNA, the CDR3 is TGTGCCAGCAGCCAAGAGTCAGCCGGGTCACCCCTCCACTTT.

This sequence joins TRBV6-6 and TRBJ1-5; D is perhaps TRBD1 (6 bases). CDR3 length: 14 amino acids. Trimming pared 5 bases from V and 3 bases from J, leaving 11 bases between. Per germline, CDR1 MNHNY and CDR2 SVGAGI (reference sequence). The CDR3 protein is CASSPGQPNQPQHF. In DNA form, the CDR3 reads TGTGCCAGCAGTCCTGGACAGCCCAATCAGCCCCAGCATTTT.

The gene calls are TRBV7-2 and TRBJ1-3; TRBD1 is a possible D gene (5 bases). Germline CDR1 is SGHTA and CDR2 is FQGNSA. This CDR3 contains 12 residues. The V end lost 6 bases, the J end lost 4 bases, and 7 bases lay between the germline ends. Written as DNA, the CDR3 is TGTGCCAGCAGAGGGGAAGGAAACACCATATATTTT. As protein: CASRGEGNTIYF.